A selection of T cell receptor beta chains follows, all from one sample in a study of CD8+ T cells in alopecia areata. Clones were sequenced by immunoSEQ multiplex PCR, and TCRdb holds only the in-frame ones, with some missing. The sample records about 190,000 clones, about 60% being singletons. Material: CD4+ T cells sorted from blood, obtained at week 4, from a patient treated with tofacitinib. All receptors come from a human donor with alopecia areata. The CDR3 runs from the conserved cysteine through the conserved F or W. The D gene is left open where the match is weak. Where a row states a size, it is once, few, many or the class of an expanded clone; other rows omit it.

abundance	d_gene	v_gene	j_gene	CDR3nt	CDR3aa
-	-	TRBV29-1	TRBJ1-1	TGCAGCGTTGAAGATCTTCTAGAAAACCCCGCTTTCTTT	CSVEDLLENPAFF
-	TRBD2	TRBV7-8	TRBJ2-7	TGTGCCAGCAGCTTCCGCGGGGGACTGACCTACGAGCAGTACTTC	CASSFRGGLTYEQYF
-	-	TRBV29-1	TRBJ1-3	TGCAGCGTTGAAGTTGACTCTGGAAACACCATATATTTT	CSVEVDSGNTIYF
few	-	TRBV29-1	TRBJ2-7	TGCAGCGTTGTATACAATGGCAGGGGTGTCGAGCAGTACTTC	CSVVYNGRGVEQYF
-	TRBD1	TRBV29-1	TRBJ1-4	TGCAGCGCGGGGACAGGGGGTAATGAAAAACTGTTTTTT	CSAGTGGNEKLFF
-	TRBD1	TRBV19	TRBJ1-5	TGTGCCAGTAGTCTCGGACAGGGGAGAGGCAATCAGCCCCAGCATTTT	CASSLGQGRGNQPQHF
-	TRBD2	TRBV5-8	TRBJ2-3	TGTGCCAGCAGTCAGGAGACTAGCGGGGGCACAGATACGCAGTATTTT	CASSQETSGGTDTQYF
-	-	TRBV20-1	TRBJ2-5	TGCAGTGCTAGAGCGGATGAGACCCAGTACTTC	CSARADETQYF
-	-	TRBV5-5	TRBJ2-6	TGTGCCAGCAGCTTGGGGCCCTATGTGGACGGGGCCAACGTCCTGACTTTC	CASSLGPYVDGANVLTF
-	-	TRBV6-5	TRBJ1-4	TGTGCCAGCCGTTACGCTCGGGGGGGTGAAAAACTGTTTTTT	CASRYARGGEKLFF
-	-	TRBV7-2	TRBJ2-7	TGTGCCAGCAGCTTAGTGGCGCGGTCCCGCCCTAGAGGCGAGCAGTACTTC	CASSLVARSRPRGEQYF
-	-	TRBV4-1	TRBJ1-2	TGCGCCAGCAGCCAAGGGGCAGAAGTTAACTATGGCTACACCTTC	CASSQGAEVNYGYTF
-	-	TRBV15	TRBJ2-3	TGTGCCACCAGCAGAGATCTCCTAAATACGCAGTATTTT	CATSRDLLNTQYF